The 31 T cell receptor beta chains given below trace back to one sample, sequenced in a study of PD-1 blockade in classical Hodgkin lymphoma. TCRdb's table, derived via immunoSEQ multiplex PCR, lists solely in-frame clones and lacks some. Of about 17,000 clones listed, about four fifths are singletons. All patients relapsed after autologous stem cell transplantation, and brentuximab vedotin exposure varied. The sample in question was peripheral blood mononuclear cells (PBMCs), obtained at baseline. The receptors were sampled from a human donor with classical Hodgkin lymphoma.

J is TRBJ2-7 and V is TRBV11-3, with 7 bases fitting TRBD2. Germline CDR1 and CDR2: SGHNT and YENEEA. The CDR3 is made up of 15 amino acids. With 5 bases clipped from V and 0 bases from J, the junction kept 7 bases outside the gene matches. The CDR3 loop reads CASSRTSDSSYEQYF. The DNA of the CDR3 is TGTGCCAGCAGCCGCACTAGCGATAGCTCCTACGAGCAGTACTTC.

The rearrangement links TRBV28 to TRBJ1-5; D unresolved. Germline V CDR1 and CDR2: MDHEN, SYDVKM. The CDR3 has 14 residues. The V gene lost 2 bases and the J gene lost 1 base, with 6 bases spanning the gap. The CDR3 DNA reads as TGTGCCAGCAGTTTACCCGGGAGCAATCAGCCCCAGCATTTT. The encoded protein is CASSLPGSNQPQHF.

The chain uses TRBV7-9 and TRBJ2-7; D unclear. The V end was cut by 5 bases, the J end by 1 base, with 3 bases between. This CDR3 is 11 amino acids long. Germline loops: CDR1 SEHNR, CDR2 FQNEAQ (reference sequence). The CDR3 loop reads CASSISYEQYF. The CDR3 nucleotides read TGTGCCAGCAGCATATCCTACGAGCAGTACTTC.

The chain recombines TRBV11-3 with TRBJ2-7; 9 positions agree with TRBD1. Per the germline V gene, CDR1 is SGHNT and CDR2 is YENEEA. V trimming: 1 base; J trimming: 4 bases; junction bases outside the gene matches: 11. The CDR3 consists of 17 residues. The CDR3 DNA follows: TGTGCCAGCAGCTTAGTGGCGGGACAGGGTATGGATTACGAGCAGTACTTC. Its translation: CASSLVAGQGMDYEQYF.

The rearrangement joins TRBV19 to TRBJ2-7; D not certain. The CDR3 sequence is 13 residues long. Germline V gene data show CDR1 as LNHDA and CDR2 as SQIVND (reference sequence). Between the trimmed V and J ends, which lost 1 base and 2 bases, there was a span of 6 bases. The DNA of the CDR3 is TGTGCCAGTAGTATAGGAGGCACCTACGAGCAGTACTTC. It translates to CASSIGGTYEQYF.

The J gene is TRBJ2-2, the V gene TRBV9, with 10 bases that match TRBD1. From germline, CDR1 is SGDLS and CDR2 YYNGEE. Trimming at V came to 5 bases and at J to 4 bases, leaving 11 bases not matched to a gene. The CDR3 sequence is 17 residues long. CDR3 DNA: TGTGCCAGCAGGGGTGGGACCGGGACAGGGGTCACCGGGGAGCTGTTTTTT. It codes for CASRGGTGTGVTGELFF.

This clone was picked up a small number of times. V gene TRBV25-1 combines with J gene TRBJ1-6; TRBD1 aligns across 8 bases. Trimming removed 6 bases from V and 9 bases from J; junction bases left unmatched: 4. In germline, CDR1 is MGHDK, CDR2 SYGVNS. CDR3 length: 13 residues. CDR3 sequence: CASSAGGVSPLHF. The CDR3 coding sequence is TGTGCCAGCAGCGCAGGGGGCGTTTCACCCCTCCACTTT.

The rearrangement uses TRBV6-6 and TRBJ1-5; the D is unclear. CDR3 length: 16 amino acids. The germline V and J ends were trimmed by 0 bases and 6 bases, with 15 bases remaining between them. Germline V gives CDR1 MNHNY, CDR2 SVGAGI (reference sequence). In DNA, the CDR3 is TGTGCCAGCAGTTACTCGATGGCCGGAAACGCTCAGCCCCAGCATTTT. Translating gives CASSYSMAGNAQPQHF.

The chain is built from TRBV5-1 and TRBJ2-5; TRBD1 agrees at 9 bases. After removal of 0 bases from V and 4 bases from J, the junction contained 10 bases not matched to a gene. Germline CDR1 is SGHRS and CDR2 is YFSETQ. The CDR3 has 17 residues. The CDR3 sequence is CASSLAPATGGRETQYF. CDR3 bases: TGCGCCAGCAGCTTGGCCCCAGCTACAGGGGGCCGAGAGACCCAGTACTTC.

The chain couples TRBV7-2 to TRBJ2-5; TRBD2 aligns across 9 bases. CDR3 length: 18 amino acids. Germline loops: CDR1 SGHTA, CDR2 FQGNSA. Trimming took 5 bases from V and 6 from J; bases not matched to a gene: 19. CDR3 residues: CASSPTQGLARLEKTQYF. CDR3 nucleotides: TGTGCCAGCAGCCCAACCCAAGGACTAGCGAGGTTGGAGAAGACCCAGTACTTC.

This chain uses TRBV28 with TRBJ1-1; D is undetermined. The V gene's germline CDR1 is MDHEN and CDR2 SYDVKM. Between the trimmed V and J ends, which lost 2 bases and 2 bases, there was a span of 6 bases. CDR3 length equals 13 residues. In DNA, the CDR3 is TGTGCCAGCAGTTTAGAGAGTAACACTGAAGCTTTCTTT. Translation: CASSLESNTEAFF. Using reference TRBV28 and TRBJ1-1 for the parts outside the CDR3, the full variable domain is DVKVTQSSRYLVKRTGEKVFLECVQDMDHENMFWYRQDPGLGLRLIYFSYDVKMKEKGDIPEGYSVSREKKERFSLILESASTNQTSMYLCASSLESNTEAFFGQGTRLTVV.

This clone has only one observation. The chain is built from TRBV6-6 and TRBJ2-1; no definite D call. Trimming shortened V by 6 bases and J by 2 bases, and 14 bases separated the two germline ends. Per the germline V gene, CDR1 is MNHNY and CDR2 is SVGAGI (reference sequence). The CDR3 covers 15 residues. CDR3 DNA: TGTGCCAGCAGCCTCACGATCGACCCCTACAATGAGCAGTTCTTC. This translates into CASSLTIDPYNEQFF.

This clone was detected only once. The junction does not match germline at one end; this may be a read error. The chain links TRBV7-7 to TRBJ2-6; 7 bases are shared with TRBD1. The CDR3 is 18 residues long. Germline V gene lookup returns CDR1 SSHAT and CDR2 FNYEAQ (reference sequence). In DNA, the CDR3 is TGTGCTAGCAGCCGATATACAGGGGCCATCTCTGGGGCCAACGTCCTGACTTTC. Encoded protein: CASSRYTGAISGANVLTF. The full variable domain, with the rest looked up from reference TRBV7-7 and TRBJ2-6, is GAGVSQSPRYKVTKRGQDVTLRCDPISSHATLYWYQQALGQGPEFLTYFNYEAQPDKSGLPSDRFSAERPEGSISTLTIQRTEQRDSAMYRCASSRYTGAISGANVLTFGAGSRLTVL.

The CDR3 reads CSATGGKPEAFF. The CDR3 DNA is TGCAGCGCCACAGGGGGGAAGCCTGAAGCTTTCTTT. The chain carries TRBV29-1 and TRBJ1-1; 8 bases are shared with TRBD1. There are 12 residues in the CDR3. Germline V gene lookup returns CDR1 SQVTM and CDR2 ANQGSEA. V shed 7 bases and J 6 bases; nucleotides not matched to a gene: 7.

The V and J genes are TRBV29-1 and TRBJ1-2; D possibly corresponds to TRBD1 (6 bases). Per the germline V gene, CDR1 is SQVTM and CDR2 is ANQGSEA. Deletions cut 7 bases from V and 5 bases from J, with 14 bases between. The CDR3 loop spans 12 amino acids. The CDR3 sequence is CSAGETGYGYTF. DNA of the CDR3: TGCAGCGCAGGGGAAACAGGGTATGGCTACACCTTC.

In its sample, this clone was seen once. The chain recombines TRBV6-6 with TRBJ2-7; maybe TRBD2 (5 bases). This CDR3 region has 15 residues. V shed 8 bases and J shed 0 bases, with 17 bases lying between them. The V gene's germline CDR1 is MNHNY and CDR2 SVGAGI (reference sequence). CDR3 sequence: CASLDLERSSYEQYF. DNA for the CDR3: TGTGCCAGCCTAGACCTTGAGCGGAGCTCCTACGAGCAGTACTTC.

This clone was recorded once. The rearrangement links TRBV28 to TRBJ1-2; no firm D call. Germline V gives CDR1 MDHEN, CDR2 SYDVKM. V lost 5 bases and J 4 bases, leaving 11 bases between the germline ends. CDR3 length equals 13 residues. DNA of the CDR3: TGTGCCAGCAGTAGTAGACACCTCTATGGCTACACCTTC. It is translated as CASSSRHLYGYTF.

V and J are TRBV7-8 and TRBJ1-1; D gene unclear. Trimming took off 2 bases at V and 6 bases at J, with 13 bases between the two ends. Looked up from germline, CDR1 is SGHVS and CDR2 is FQNEAQ. This CDR3 has 14 amino acids. CDR3 amino acids: CASSLYPGSSEAFF. DNA of the CDR3: TGTGCCAGCAGCTTATATCCGGGGAGTTCTGAAGCTTTCTTT.

The chain employs TRBV5-5 and TRBJ1-2, with 10 bases matching TRBD1. J was trimmed by 4 bases and V by 3 bases; bases with no gene match: 6. There are 15 residues in the CDR3. Germline CDR1 and CDR2: SGHKS and YYEKEE (reference sequence). Here the CDR3 DNA reads TGTGCCAGCAGCTCCCGGGACAGGGGAGGCTATGGCTACACCTTC. Its protein product is CASSSRDRGGYGYTF. The full variable domain, with the rest looked up from reference TRBV5-5 and TRBJ1-2, is DAGVTQSPTHLIKTRGQQVTLRCSPISGHKSVSWYQQVLGQGPQFIFQYYEKEERGRGNFPDRFSARQFPNYSSELNVNALLLGDSALYLCASSSRDRGGYGYTFGSGTRLTVV.

The V call is TRBV10-3, the J call TRBJ2-1; a possible D gene is TRBD2 (7 bases). Germline V gene sequence: CDR1 ENHRY, CDR2 SYGVKD. CDR3 size: 15 residues. Between the trimmed V and J ends, which lost 8 bases and 2 bases, there was a span of 16 bases. The CDR3 here is CAILREGGTYNEQFF. CDR3 DNA: TGTGCCATCCTCAGGGAGGGGGGGACCTACAATGAGCAGTTCTTC.

The chain couples TRBV18 to TRBJ2-1; 13 bases agree with TRBD2. The CDR3 is 16 amino acids. Germline trimming cut 5 bases from V and 9 bases from J; bases unmatched to any gene: 10. Germline V gene sequence: CDR1 KGHSH, CDR2 LQKENI. This CDR3 reads CASSRRPLAGGSEQFF. DNA for the CDR3: TGTGCCAGCTCAAGACGGCCACTAGCGGGAGGGAGTGAGCAGTTCTTC. Complete variable domain (other parts from reference TRBV18 and TRBJ2-1): NAGVMQNPRHLVRRRGQEARLRCSPMKGHSHVYWYRQLPEEGLKFMVYLQKENIIDESGMPKERFSAEFPKEGPSILRIQQVVRGDSAAYFCASSRRPLAGGSEQFFGPGTRLTVL.

J is TRBJ2-5 and V is TRBV18; no reliable D call. CDR1 and CDR2 from the germline V gene are KGHSH and LQKENI. The CDR3 is 13 amino acids. Trimming removed 4 bases from V and 5 bases from J, with 11 bases in between. The CDR3 here is CASSLGHWETQYF. In DNA, the CDR3 is TGTGCCAGCTCACTGGGTCACTGGGAGACCCAGTACTTC. The full variable domain, rest sourced from reference TRBV18 and TRBJ2-5, is NAGVMQNPRHLVRRRGQEARLRCSPMKGHSHVYWYRQLPEEGLKFMVYLQKENIIDESGMPKERFSAEFPKEGPSILRIQQVVRGDSAAYFCASSLGHWETQYFGPGTRLLVL.

This chain connects TRBV10-3 to TRBJ1-5; no clear D gene. Germline V lookup: CDR1 ENHRY, CDR2 SYGVKD. The CDR3 length is 15 residues. Trimming removed 3 bases at V and 2 bases at J, with 11 bases between. CDR3 sequence (DNA): TGTGCCATCAGTGACGGTTTACCTGGCAATCAGCCCCAGCATTTT. This encodes CAISDGLPGNQPQHF.

The gene calls are TRBV15 and TRBJ2-7, with TRBD1 matching over 9 bases. J was trimmed by 4 bases and V by 0 bases; bases with no gene match: 4. The V gene's germline CDR1 is LNHNV and CDR2 YYDKDF (reference sequence). The CDR3 contains 15 residues. CDR3 DNA sequence: TGTGCCACCAGCAGAGAACAGGGGGCAGGGTACGAGCAGTACTTC. It is translated as CATSREQGAGYEQYF.

V is TRBV6-6 and J is TRBJ2-7, with 8 bases that match TRBD2. Germline CDR1 is MNHNY and CDR2 is SVGAGI (reference sequence). The CDR3 sequence is 14 residues long. The J segment lost 2 bases and the V segment lost 7 bases, leaving 7 bases of the junction unmatched. The CDR3 DNA reads TGTGCCAGCACGGGAGGGGGTGGCCCCTACGAGCAGTACTTC. Protein product: CASTGGGGPYEQYF.

The chain carries TRBV5-6 and TRBJ1-1; D possibly corresponds to TRBD1 (5 bases). The ends were cut back, 3 bases at V and 3 bases at J, with 12 bases in the middle. Germline V CDR1 and CDR2: SGHDT, YYEEEE. The CDR3 contains 14 residues. This CDR3 reads CASSSLDRYTEAFF. The CDR3 nucleotides read TGTGCCAGCAGCTCTTTAGACAGATACACTGAAGCTTTCTTT. Full variable domain (outside the CDR3, taken from reference TRBV5-6 and TRBJ1-1): DAGVTQSPTHLIKTRGQQVTLRCSPKSGHDTVSWYQQALGQGPQFIFQYYEEEERQRGNFPDRFSGHQFPNYSSELNVNALLLGDSALYLCASSSLDRYTEAFFGQGTRLTVV.

V usage is TRBV28 and J usage is TRBJ1-1; no reliable D call. V was cut by 3 bases and J by 6 bases, with 8 bases left in between. The CDR3 spans 12 residues. The germline gives CDR1 MDHEN, CDR2 SYDVKM. The CDR3: CASSLGRSEAFF. CDR3 nucleotide sequence: TGTGCCAGCAGTTTGGGCCGTTCTGAAGCTTTCTTT.

The chain links TRBV30 to TRBJ2-7; TRBD1 matches 7 bases. The V gene end was trimmed by 2 bases and the J gene end by 7 bases; junction bases not matched to a gene: 11. Germline V gives CDR1 GTSNPN, CDR2 SVGIG (reference sequence). The CDR3 is 14 amino acids. The CDR3 loop is CAWSYGTALEEQYF. The CDR3 bases are TGTGCCTGGAGTTACGGGACAGCCCTCGAGGAGCAGTACTTC.

This CDR3 reads CASSELASGKDEQFF. As DNA, the CDR3 is TGTGCCAGCAGTGAATTGGCTAGCGGGAAGGATGAGCAGTTCTTC. The V call is TRBV25-1, the J call TRBJ2-1; TRBD2 matches at 9 bases. Germline V gene lookup returns CDR1 MGHDK and CDR2 SYGVNS. CDR3 length: 15 amino acids. V was pared by 1 base and J by 8 bases, with 6 bases of the junction left unmatched.

The J gene is TRBJ2-7, the V gene TRBV9; D possibly matches TRBD1 or TRBD2 (6 bases each). Germline V CDR1 and CDR2: SGDLS, YYNGEE. CDR3 size: 14 residues. Between the trimmed V and J ends, which lost 3 bases and 0 bases, there was a span of 10 bases. CDR3 in amino acids: CASSGRDNSYEQYF. CDR3 nucleotide sequence: TGTGCCAGCAGCGGGAGGGACAACTCCTACGAGCAGTACTTC.

In nucleotides, the CDR3 is TGTGCCAGCAGCTTGGAATACAATGAGCAGTTCTTC. Encoded protein: CASSLEYNEQFF. This chain connects TRBV5-4 to TRBJ2-1; no firm D call. V shed 0 bases and J shed 4 bases, with 2 bases lying between them. Per the germline V gene, CDR1 is SGHNT and CDR2 is YYREEE (reference sequence). This CDR3 region has 12 residues.